These 32 T cell receptor beta chains were all obtained from the same sample, sequenced in a study of cytomegalovirus exposure and HLA in healthy donors. In the PCR, 60 Vbeta and 13 Jbeta primers were used. Libraries were prepared by immunoSEQ multiplex PCR; TCRdb keeps only in-frame clonotypes and omits some of them. The sample has around 70,000 clones; around two thirds are singletons. The source material was PBMCs. Receptor source: a human donor in good health.

The chain couples TRBV10-2 to TRBJ1-2, with 11 bases fitting TRBD1. The CDR3 runs to 14 residues. Germline V gene data show CDR1 as WSHSY and CDR2 as SAAADI. Trimming removed 4 bases from V and 7 bases from J; junction bases left unmatched: 5. The CDR3 coding sequence is TGCGCCAGCAGTGCTATTGGGACAGGGGGTGGCTACACCTTC. Protein product: CASSAIGTGGGYTF.

This clone was observed a single time. The chain combines TRBV7-3 with TRBJ1-2, with D hard to call. Looked up from germline, CDR1 is SGHTA and CDR2 is FQGTGA. V lost 6 bases to trimming and J lost 5 bases, with 7 bases between them. The CDR3 consists of 11 residues. CDR3 DNA sequence: TGTGCCAGCAGTACCTATTATGGCTACACCTTC. It encodes CASSTYYGYTF.

V and J are TRBV5-1 and TRBJ2-2; D not certain. V gave up 0 bases and J gave up 2 bases, with 8 bases separating them. Looked up from germline, CDR1 is SGHRS and CDR2 is YFSETQ. This CDR3 comprises 15 residues. The CDR3 DNA is TGCGCCAGCAGCTTGGTAGTATCCAACACCGGGGAGCTGTTTTTT. This codes for CASSLVVSNTGELFF.

By proportion, this clone is medium-sized. The chain has TRBV5-4 and TRBJ2-2; tentatively, D is TRBD1 (5 bases). V lost 4 bases and J 7 bases, leaving 11 bases between the germline ends. Germline loops: CDR1 SGHNT, CDR2 YYREEE (reference sequence). The CDR3 is made up of 13 amino acids. The CDR3 here is CASSPEGVGELFF. In DNA form, the CDR3 reads TGTGCCAGCAGCCCCGAAGGGGTCGGGGAGCTGTTTTTT. Together with reference TRBV5-4 and TRBJ2-2, the CDR3 gives the full variable domain: ETGVTQSPTHLIKTRGQQVTLRCSSQSGHNTVSWYQQALGQGPQFIFQYYREEENGRGNFPPRFSGLQFPNYSSELNVNALELDDSALYLCASSPEGVGELFFGEGSRLTVL.

The chain joins TRBV5-1 to TRBJ2-7; 11 bases agree with TRBD2. The CDR3 has 19 residues. The V segment lost 0 bases and the J segment 4 bases; nucleotides outside the gene matches: 15. Germline V CDR1 and CDR2: SGHRS, YFSETQ. The CDR3 here is CASSLASPTTSGSRYEQYF. For the CDR3, the DNA is TGCGCCAGCAGCTTGGCCTCTCCCACCACTAGCGGGAGTAGGTACGAGCAGTACTTC.

V and J are TRBV11-2 and TRBJ1-4; D perhaps matches TRBD1 (6 bases). With 6 bases removed from V and 8 bases from J, the gap between germline ends came to 19 bases. The CDR3 loop spans 15 amino acids. The germline gives CDR1 SGHAT, CDR2 FQNNGV. CDR3 in amino acids: CASRALRGAGEKLFF. CDR3 nucleotides: TGTGCCAGCAGGGCACTACGGGGGGCGGGGGAAAAACTGTTTTTT.

The table lists this clone with a few counts. The V gene is TRBV11-2, the J gene TRBJ1-5; 9 bases align to TRBD1. With V trimmed by 5 bases and J by 4 bases, 6 bases remained unmatched. Germline CDR1 SGHAT, CDR2 FQNNGV. The CDR3 sequence is 15 residues long. CDR3 protein: CASSIGTGSNQPQHF. The CDR3 DNA is TGTGCCAGCAGCATTGGGACAGGGAGTAATCAGCCCCAGCATTTT.

V is TRBV25-1 and J is TRBJ1-2; 7 nucleotides line up with TRBD1. This CDR3 contains 13 residues. The V and J ends lost 6 bases and 9 bases, in that order; junction bases with no gene match: 10. CDR1 and CDR2 (germline): MGHDK, SYGVNS. The CDR3 region has the DNA TGTGCCAGCAGCTCCGGGACAGAGAGACGCTACACCTTC. It translates to CASSSGTERRYTF.

The V gene is TRBV30, the J gene TRBJ1-1, with D perhaps TRBD1 (6 bases). Germline CDR1 reads GTSNPN; CDR2 reads SVGIG (reference sequence). Deletions cut 1 base from V and 11 bases from J, with 14 bases between. The CDR3 runs to 12 residues. The CDR3: CAWSGGGPVAFF. The CDR3 coding sequence is TGTGCCTGGAGTGGGGGGGGCCCCGTGGCTTTCTTT.

The chain couples TRBV6-5 to TRBJ2-1; 9 bases align to TRBD1. The CDR3 runs 13 residues. The germline CDR1 and CDR2 sequences are MNHEY and SVGAGI. The J segment lost 13 bases and the V segment lost 5 bases, leaving 9 bases of the junction unmatched. CDR3 nucleotide sequence: TGTGCCAGCAGTCCGTCCCGGGACAGGGACCAGTTCTTC. As protein: CASSPSRDRDQFF.

This chain uses TRBV18 with TRBJ1-1; D gene unclear. V lost 3 bases, J lost 1 base, and 6 bases lay in between. The CDR3 contains 13 residues. CDR1 is KGHSH and CDR2 is LQKENI in the germline V gene. CDR3 residues: CASSPSKNTEAFF. Written as DNA, the CDR3 is TGTGCCAGCTCACCTAGTAAGAACACTGAAGCTTTCTTT.

The chain couples TRBV29-1 to TRBJ2-5; D may be TRBD1 (5 bases). Trimming took off 1 base at V and 5 bases at J, with 8 bases between the two ends. There are 12 residues in the CDR3. Germline CDR1 and CDR2: SQVTM and ANQGSEA. This CDR3 reads CSVEAGYETQYF. As DNA, the CDR3 is TGCAGCGTTGAAGCAGGGTATGAGACCCAGTACTTC. Complete variable domain (other parts from reference TRBV29-1 and TRBJ2-5): SAVISQKPSRDICQRGTSLTIQCQVDSQVTMMFWYRQQPGQSLTLIATANQGSEATYESGFVIDKFPISRPNLTFSTLTVSNMSPEDSSIYLCSVEAGYETQYFGPGTRLLVL.

The V gene is TRBV2, the J gene TRBJ2-7; D ambiguous. CDR3 size: 11 residues. V was pared by 8 bases and J by 4 bases, with 9 bases between. Germline V gives CDR1 SNHLY, CDR2 FYNNEI. The CDR3 DNA reads as TGTGCCAGCCGTCCCTTATACGAGCAGTACTTC. It encodes CASRPLYEQYF.

V usage is TRBV6-5 and J usage is TRBJ2-7; 7 bases are a match to TRBD1. Germline trimming cut 0 bases from V and 3 bases from J; bases unmatched to any gene: 2. Germline V CDR1 and CDR2: MNHEY, SVGAGI. The CDR3 extends over 14 amino acids. CDR3 bases: TGTGCCAGCAGTTACTCGCGGACAGGCTACGAGCAGTACTTC. Protein: CASSYSRTGYEQYF.

This clone was found a few times. This rearrangement joins TRBV9 to TRBJ2-1; D is unclear. V lost 0 bases, J lost 9 bases, and 16 bases lay in between. In germline, CDR1 is SGDLS, CDR2 YYNGEE. The CDR3 is made up of 15 amino acids. The CDR3 coding sequence is TGTGCCAGCAGCGTAGGTGGCGGCCCGGCGGCTGAGCAGTTCTTC. This translates into CASSVGGGPAAEQFF.

This chain uses TRBV5-1 with TRBJ2-7, with a tentative D call TRBD2 (6 bases). The V and J ends lost 0 bases and 6 bases respectively, with 22 bases between them. The CDR3 is made up of 17 amino acids. Germline CDR1 reads SGHRS; CDR2 reads YFSETQ. CDR3 sequence: CASSLVWRDSSPCEQYF. In DNA form, the CDR3 reads TGCGCCAGCAGCTTGGTTTGGAGGGATTCCTCTCCCTGCGAGCAGTACTTC.

The rearrangement uses TRBV19 and TRBJ2-7, with TRBD2 as a possible D gene (5 bases). This CDR3 is built from 16 residues. Germline CDR1 is LNHDA and CDR2 is SQIVND (reference sequence). V lost 2 bases and J lost 0, with 14 bases in between. The CDR3 nucleotides are TGTGCCAGTAGTATAAGCGGCGGAGGCCTCTCCTACGAGCAGTACTTC. Its protein product is CASSISGGGLSYEQYF.

CDR3 sequence reads: CASSLAPRYEQYF. Here the CDR3 DNA reads TGTGCCAGCAGCCTCGCCCCTAGGTACGAGCAGTACTTC. The chain has TRBV6-1 and TRBJ2-7; no clear D. Germline V gene sequence: CDR1 MNHNS, CDR2 SASEGT. Trimming shortened V by 6 bases and J by 4 bases, and 13 bases separated the two germline ends. This CDR3 has 13 residues.

This clone occurred once. The V gene is TRBV12-5, the J gene TRBJ2-1, with D maybe TRBD2 (5 bases). Germline CDR1 reads LGHNT; CDR2 reads FRNRAP. V was clipped by 3 bases and J by 0 bases, with 9 bases between them. The CDR3 contains 15 residues. DNA of the CDR3: TGTGCTAGTGGTTTAATTGGGAGCTCCTACAATGAGCAGTTCTTC. It specifies CASGLIGSSYNEQFF.

The gene calls are TRBV2 and TRBJ1-5; 8 bases agree with TRBD1. The germline CDR1 and CDR2 sequences are SNHLY and FYNNEI. CDR3 size: 14 residues. Unmatched junction bases numbered 9, after V lost 11 bases and J lost 3 bases. The CDR3 DNA reads TGTGCCTGCGCGCGACAGGGGATCAATCAGCCCCAGCATTTT. It specifies CACARQGINQPQHF.

This clone was found a few times. The CDR3 here is CASSSRGFGEKLFF. The CDR3 DNA reads TGCGCCAGCAGCTCCAGGGGGTTTGGGGAAAAACTGTTTTTT. V gene TRBV5-1 combines with J gene TRBJ1-4, with 7 bases matching TRBD1. The V gene's germline CDR1 is SGHRS and CDR2 YFSETQ. With V trimmed by 3 bases and J by 8 bases, 7 bases remained unmatched. The CDR3 sequence is 14 residues long.

This clone showed up just a few times. The chain combines TRBV7-9 with TRBJ1-3; 9 bases agree with TRBD1. Germline CDR1 SEHNR, CDR2 FQNEAQ (reference sequence). Unmatched junction bases numbered 1, after V lost 5 bases and J lost 2 bases. This CDR3 has 14 amino acids. In DNA, the CDR3 is TGTGCCAGCAGCCGGACAGGGGCTGGAAACACCATATATTTT. This encodes CASSRTGAGNTIYF.

V usage is TRBV5-5 and J usage is TRBJ1-1; 10 bases align to TRBD1. The junction had 8 bases not matched to a gene; V was cut back by 4 bases and J by 5 bases. Germline V gene sequence: CDR1 SGHKS, CDR2 YYEKEE (reference sequence). CDR3 length: 15 amino acids. The CDR3 is CASSTLRTGGTEAFF. The CDR3 region has the DNA TGTGCCAGCAGCACCCTCAGGACAGGGGGGACTGAAGCTTTCTTT.

The CDR3: CASSPGQSNTEAFF. The CDR3 nucleotides are TGTGCCAGCAGCCCGGGACAATCGAACACTGAAGCTTTCTTT. The V call is TRBV13, the J call TRBJ1-1; perhaps TRBD1 as D (6 bases). Trimming took off 5 bases at V and 1 base at J, with 11 bases between the two ends. This CDR3 contains 14 residues. Germline-derived CDR1 and CDR2 are PRHDT and FYEKMQ (reference sequence).

The genes are TRBV7-2 and TRBJ1-1, with 7 bases identical to TRBD1. The J segment lost 1 base and the V segment lost 4 bases, leaving 6 bases of the junction unmatched. This CDR3 contains 15 residues. Germline V gene sequence: CDR1 SGHTA, CDR2 FQGNSA. CDR3 sequence reads: CASSSPGQKNTEAFF. The DNA of the CDR3 is TGTGCCAGCAGCTCCCCGGGACAGAAGAACACTGAAGCTTTCTTT.

The rearrangement links TRBV28 to TRBJ2-1, with 10 bases fitting TRBD2. Germline values: CDR1 MDHEN, CDR2 SYDVKM. The J segment lost 7 bases and the V segment lost 7 bases, leaving 10 bases of the junction unmatched. The CDR3 totals 15 residues. The CDR3 DNA reads TGTGCCAGCATTCCTAGCGGGAGCGTCGTGAATGAGCAGTTCTTC. Protein: CASIPSGSVVNEQFF.

CDR3 in amino acids: CASSLGLFGTQRAYEQYF. CDR3 nucleotide sequence: TGTGCCAGCAGCTTAGGTTTGTTCGGGACTCAGAGAGCCTACGAGCAGTACTTC. The chain recombines TRBV7-2 with TRBJ2-7; tentative D call: TRBD2 (6 bases). The CDR3 is 18 residues long. The V and J ends lost 1 base and 2 bases respectively, with 21 bases between them. Germline V gene data show CDR1 as SGHTA and CDR2 as FQGNSA.

The V gene is TRBV27, the J gene TRBJ2-7, with TRBD2 identical over 8 bases. Unmatched junction bases numbered 11, after V lost 5 bases and J lost 2 bases. The length of the CDR3 is 16 residues. Germline V CDR1 and CDR2: MNHEY, SMNVEV (reference sequence). The DNA of the CDR3 is TGTGCCAGCAGTGAGGGACGGGAGGGCCTCGCCTACGAGCAGTACTTC. This gives the protein CASSEGREGLAYEQYF.

This chain links TRBV5-5 with TRBJ2-5, with D perhaps matching TRBD1 (6 bases). This CDR3 is built from 13 residues. The ends were cut back, 1 base at V and 5 bases at J, with 9 bases in the middle. CDR1 and CDR2 (germline): SGHKS, YYEKEE (reference sequence). Here the CDR3 DNA reads TGTGCCAGCAGCTTGACAGGGTGGGAGACCCAGTACTTC. Translation gives CASSLTGWETQYF.

The chain couples TRBV30 to TRBJ2-3, with D possibly matching TRBD1 (6 bases). Trimming left V 3 bases short and J 4 bases short, with 17 bases between. The CDR3 length is 15 residues. The germline V gene has CDR1 GTSNPN and CDR2 SVGIG (reference sequence). The DNA for the CDR3 is TGTGCCTGGAGGCAGCCTACAGGGCTCGCAGATACGCAGTATTTT. Amino acid sequence: CAWRQPTGLADTQYF.

The V gene is TRBV7-9, the J gene TRBJ1-1; D is unclear. The V gene's germline CDR1 is SEHNR and CDR2 FQNEAQ (reference sequence). V lost 4 bases and J 8 bases, leaving 8 bases between the germline ends. The CDR3 covers 11 residues. The CDR3 spells CASSSTTEAFF. The CDR3 bases are TGTGCCAGCAGCTCCACTACCGAAGCTTTCTTT.

This chain uses TRBV4-1 with TRBJ1-3; D uncertain. Trimming pared 1 base from V and 0 bases from J, leaving 10 bases between. This CDR3 spans 16 amino acids. Per germline, CDR1 MGHRA and CDR2 YSYEKL. The CDR3 is CASSQVGLSSGNTIYF. The DNA of the CDR3 is TGCGCCAGCAGCCAAGTCGGACTGAGCTCTGGAAACACCATATATTTT.